These 2 T cell receptor beta chains were sequenced from one sample in a study of CD8+CD57+ T cells in acquired aplastic anemia. Genomic DNA was employed as the template in profiling TCR beta VDJ and CDR3. TCRdb ran MiXCR on the reads and lists one entry per CDR3 protein. The sample shows 250,000 to 300,000 distinct CDR3 sequences, about 50% of them seen only once. All patients picked for sequencing had shown, by flow cytometry, an expansion of CD8+CD57+ cells. The sequencing sample was made of sorted CD4+, CD8+, or CD8+CD57+ T cells (not recorded which) from PBMCs. The receptor set was obtained from a human donor with aplastic anemia.

This clonotype has only one observation. This chain connects TRBV12-3 or TRBV12-4 to TRBJ2-7; tentative D call: TRBD2 (6 bases). This CDR3 contains 16 residues. V was pared by 4 bases and J by 2 bases, with 18 bases between. This CDR3 reads CASSYASSATTYEQYF. Written as DNA, the CDR3 is TGTGCCAGCAGTTACGCATCTAGCGCCACTACCTACGAGCAGTACTTC.

This clonotype was observed many times. V and J are TRBV20-1 and TRBJ2-3, with TRBD2 matching 13 bases. The CDR3 runs 16 residues. Germline CDR1 DFQATT, CDR2 SNEGSKA (reference sequence). With V trimmed by 0 bases and J by 7 bases, 7 bases remained unmatched. CDR3 sequence reads: CSARDPGTSGANTQYF. CDR3 bases: TGCAGTGCTAGAGACCCCGGGACTAGCGGGGCCAATACGCAGTATTTT.